These 6 T cell receptor beta chains were sequenced from one sample in a study of CD8 T cells in ankylosing spondylitis. One entry per CDR3 protein, called by TCRdb with MiXCR from the 5' RACE reads. The sample includes around 130,000 distinct CDR3 sequences, about a tenth of them seen just once. Sequencing input: blood, either unsorted or a sorted T cell fraction (not recorded which). Every receptor here comes from a male donor with ankylosing spondylitis or in good health (not recorded which).

This clonotype was counted a few times. A much larger clone lies one base from this, so it may be a read error. The chain links TRBV12-3 or TRBV12-4 to TRBJ2-6; possibly TRBD1 or TRBD2 for D (5 bases each). The CDR3 totals 18 residues. Written as DNA, the CDR3 is TGTGCCAGCAGTTTGGAACGGGGTTTTTACTCTGGGGCCAACGGCCTGACTTTC. Translating gives CASSLERGFYSGANGLTF.

This clonotype was found many times. The V call is TRBV5-1, the J call TRBJ2-2; 7 nucleotides line up with TRBD2. The CDR3 consists of 16 residues. V gave up 4 bases and J gave up 4 bases; unmatched junction bases: 10. Germline CDR1 SGHRS, CDR2 YFSETQ. CDR3 in amino acids: CASSPPLAAGTGELFF. In DNA form, the CDR3 reads TGCGCCAGCAGCCCGCCCCTAGCGGCGGGCACCGGGGAGCTGTTTTTT.

This clonotype was seen ten or more times. J is TRBJ2-2 and V is TRBV5-1, with 9 bases matching TRBD2. This CDR3 spans 16 amino acids. With 2 bases clipped from V and 0 bases from J, the junction kept 2 bases outside the gene matches. Looked up from germline, CDR1 is SGHRS and CDR2 is YFSETQ. CDR3 protein: CASSFTSGSNTGELFF. The CDR3 nucleotides are TGCGCCAGCAGCTTTACTAGCGGGTCGAACACCGGGGAGCTGTTTTTT. The full variable domain, completed using reference TRBV5-1 and TRBJ2-2, is KAGVTQTPRYLIKTRGQQVTLSCSPISGHRSVSWYQQTPGQGLQFLFEYFSETQRNKGNFPGRFSGRQFSNSRSEMNVSTLELGDSALYLCASSFTSGSNTGELFFGEGSRLTVL.

Only a few counts were recorded for this clonotype. The rearrangement joins TRBV5-1 to TRBJ2-7, with D possibly TRBD1 on 5 matching bases. Trimming stripped 4 bases from V and 3 bases from J, with 17 bases between. This CDR3 is built from 15 residues. The V gene's germline CDR1 is SGHRS and CDR2 YFSETQ. DNA of the CDR3: TGCGCCAGCAGCCTCACCACAGGACGTGTCTACGAGCAGTACTTC. Translation: CASSLTTGRVYEQYF.

This clonotype was detected many times. The CDR3 sequence: CASSLVAGSNKETQYF. The CDR3 bases are TGCGCCAGCAGCTTGGTGGCGGGCAGTAATAAAGAGACCCAGTACTTC. The chain links TRBV5-1 to TRBJ2-5, with a possible D match to TRBD2 (5 bases). The CDR3 is 16 residues long. The ends were cut back, 0 bases at V and 3 bases at J, with 15 bases in the middle. The germline V gene encodes CDR1 SGHRS and CDR2 YFSETQ.

With respect to this clonotype: Possible read error: a much larger clone is one base away. V usage is TRBV5-1 and J usage is TRBJ2-1; 7 nucleotides match TRBD1. The CDR3 has 15 amino acids. Germline CDR1 and CDR2: SGHRS and YFSETQ. The CDR3, as DNA: TGCGCCAGCATCTTGGAGGCAGGGGGTTACAATGAGCAGTTCTTC. It translates to CASILEAGGYNEQFF.